Listed here is a single T cell receptor (beta chain). What it recognizes is unknown. PCR primers comprised 60 Vbeta and 13 Jbeta primers. The assay was immunoSEQ multiplex PCR, and TCRdb's table has in-frame clones only and misses some. Here the sample spans 150,000 to 200,000 clones, roughly 79% being singletons. The germline CDR1 and CDR2 sequences are KGHSY and FQNENV. The CDR3 covers 16 residues. Trimming shortened V by 6 bases and J by 8 bases, and 25 bases separated the two germline ends. This sample stems from a study of cytomegalovirus exposure and HLA in healthy donors. Study-wide findings and caveats: Later work found most CMV-associated TCR beta chains apparently HLA-restricted. A prior analysis recorded that most TCR beta V segments were productive about 87% or about 30% of the time.

Material: PBMCs. The chain uses TRBV16 and TRBJ1-1; perhaps TRBD1 as D (6 bases). This sequence originates from a woman between 18 and 29 years old in good health and CMV-seropositive. CDR3 sequence reads: CASSPQEKAATGEAFF. The CDR3 bases are TGTGCCAGCAGTCCTCAAGAAAAAGCCGCGACAGGAGAAGCTTTCTTT.